A single TCR beta chain is shown here with its context. The target antigen is unknown. Repertoires were generated with immunoSEQ multiplex PCR, while TCRdb's copy carries only in-frame clones and drops some. This table has more than 80,000 clones, roughly 84% appearing once. CDR3 size: 15 residues. Per the germline V gene, CDR1 is SGHRS and CDR2 is YFSETQ. Trimming removed 4 bases from V and 3 bases from J, with 13 bases in between. This record belongs to a study of OX40 agonist ivuxolimab in advanced cancers. Study details: Ivuxolimab was delivered to patients intravenously every 2 weeks at doses spanning 0.01 to 10 mg/kg. Regarding the study as a whole: At 0.1 to 3.0 mg/kg, CD4+ and CD8+ blood T cells expanded clonally by week 6.

This TCR came from an adult with an advanced solid tumor such as melanoma, head and neck, liver or kidney cancer. This chain connects TRBV5-1 to TRBJ2-2; tentatively, D is TRBD2 (7 bases). The sequences come from CD4+ or CD8+ T cells sorted from blood, collected in a trial of the OX40 agonist ivuxolimab. For the CDR3, the DNA is TGCGCCAGCAGCCTAGGGGGGGCGGACACCGGGGAGCTGTTTTTT. This encodes CASSLGGADTGELFF.